The present entry profiles one T cell receptor beta chain with its context. Its specific antigen is unknown. It has no much larger one-base neighbor in the sample; base qualities were not kept. V drops 0 bases and J drops 4 bases, leaving 5 bases in between. From the cysteine up to the phenylalanine, the CDR3 has a length of 13 residues. Just CDR3 DNA is preserved here, 39 bases in frame from base 1. Taken from the germline V gene, the CDR1 and CDR2 loops are SGHRS and YFSETQ. The data are from a study of blood T cell repertoires in COVID-19 (dated by TCRdb to about 2020). Regarding the research as a whole: Samples covering the acute and convalescent phases of COVID-19 were provided by collaborators in the United States, Italy and Spain. Where available, HLA class I and class II types were obtained from metadata supplied by the sample provider rather than from assay-based typing. A freely available public database, intended as a resource for researchers studying the immune response to SARS-CoV-2, is where the repertoires were released. The sample metadata nearly always contained a de-identified subject ID, COVID-19 status, age in years and sex. The prospective study material was composed of cDNA or gDNA derived from T cells, B-cell-depleted T cells, or PBMCs. Samples came from the ongoing ImmuneRACE study (first 160 participants) plus 1,254 subjects from 6 global collaborators. The dataset comprised deeply sampled blood TCRbeta repertoires from subjects exposed to, actively infected with, or recovered from COVID-19.

Whole blood was collected in K2EDTA tubes by collaborating institutions according to the institutions' own protocols. For TCRbeta analysis, collaborators shipped samples in one of three forms: frozen whole blood, isolated PBMCs, or DNA extracted from either of those sample types. Beyond this particular receptor, the publication reports: Clinical and demographic metadata were provided uncurated, with the amount varying by source and participant.

The immunoSEQ Assay, a bias-controlled multiplex PCR, was used to amplify TCRbeta CDR3 regions from genomic DNA. In the authors' own workflow: The number of nucleated cells in each sample was estimated from the amplification of reference gene primers within the assay. To quantify the absolute abundance of each unique TCRbeta CDR3 rearrangement, sequence reads were collapsed and filtered. For each sample, productive Simpson clonality was calculated as the square root of Simpson's diversity index across productive rearrangements. This immuneACCESS table, as held by TCRdb, lists in-frame sequences with V and J called but not all clones. Of the missing ones, under half trace to an unresolved V gene in checked studies; the others have no known cause. Clone size and V and J calls were adopted from that table, with D and trimming inferred from the DNA. Present in this sample are around 70,000 clones, around 80% of which were seen just once. The top ten hold approximately 4.4% of the sample.

The sequence came from a woman over 75 with active or convalescent COVID-19. The rearranged segments are TRBV5-1 and TRBJ2-1; the D gene is perhaps TRBD2, on 5 matching bases. The sequenced sample was peripheral blood. The CDR3 region reads CASSLGGYNEQFF. Here is the DNA: TGCGCCAGCAGCTTGGGAGGGTACAATGAGCAGTTCTTC.